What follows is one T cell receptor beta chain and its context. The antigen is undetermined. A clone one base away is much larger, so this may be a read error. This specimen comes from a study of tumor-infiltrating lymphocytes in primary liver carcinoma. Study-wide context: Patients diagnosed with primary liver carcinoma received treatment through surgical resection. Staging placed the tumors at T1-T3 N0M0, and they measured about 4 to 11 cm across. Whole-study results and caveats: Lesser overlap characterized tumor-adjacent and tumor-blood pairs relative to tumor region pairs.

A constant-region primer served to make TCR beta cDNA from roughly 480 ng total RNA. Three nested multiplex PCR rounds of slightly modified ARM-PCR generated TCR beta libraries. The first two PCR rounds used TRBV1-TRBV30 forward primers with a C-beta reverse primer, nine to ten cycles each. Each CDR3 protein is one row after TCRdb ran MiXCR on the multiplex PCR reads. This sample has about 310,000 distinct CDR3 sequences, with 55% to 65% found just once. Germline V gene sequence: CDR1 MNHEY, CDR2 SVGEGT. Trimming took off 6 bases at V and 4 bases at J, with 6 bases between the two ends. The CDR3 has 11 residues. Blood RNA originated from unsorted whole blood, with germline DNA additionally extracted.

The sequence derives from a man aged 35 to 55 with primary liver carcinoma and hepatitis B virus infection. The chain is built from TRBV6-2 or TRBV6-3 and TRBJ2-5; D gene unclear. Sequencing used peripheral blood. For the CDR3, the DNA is TGTGCCAGCAGCCAAATAGAGACCCAGTACTTC. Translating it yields CASSQIETQYF.